These 30 T cell receptor beta chains share one sample of origin, sequenced in a study of blood T cell repertoires in COVID-19. Only in-frame clones appear in the TCRdb table, and some are missing; sequencing was by immunoSEQ multiplex PCR. This sample has roughly 110,000 clones; 75% to 90% occur once, and the top ten carry 4.6%. Source material: peripheral blood. The origin of the receptors is a woman aged 50 to 65 with acute or convalescent COVID-19.

This sequence joins TRBV4-2 and TRBJ1-4; perhaps TRBD1 as D (6 bases). Germline CDR1 reads LGHNA; CDR2 reads YNFKEQ. V lost 0 bases and J lost 8, with 16 bases in between. This CDR3 contains 16 residues. The CDR3 DNA reads TGTGCCAGCAGCCAAGATTTAGGGGGGGGCAGAGAAAAACTGTTTTTT. It encodes CASSQDLGGGREKLFF.

V and J are TRBV5-1 and TRBJ2-5; D is undetermined. Germline V lookup: CDR1 SGHRS, CDR2 YFSETQ. The CDR3 covers 15 residues. Trimming took 1 base from V and 2 from J, leaving 12 bases between them. The CDR3 nucleotides read TGCGCCAGCAGCTTGACGTCAGAACCACAAGAGACCCAGTACTTC. Translated, it gives CASSLTSEPQETQYF.

This clone was observed a few times. The chain joins TRBV19 to TRBJ2-5, with 7 positions matching TRBD1. Trimming cost V 5 bases and J 7 bases; bases outside gene matches: 13. Germline CDR1 is LNHDA and CDR2 is SQIVND (reference sequence). This CDR3 is 15 amino acids long. CDR3: CASSPDRAPRGTQYF. The CDR3 DNA follows: TGTGCCAGTAGTCCAGACAGGGCCCCCCGTGGGACCCAGTACTTC.

This sequence joins TRBV7-9 and TRBJ1-2; D not resolved. CDR3 length: 17 amino acids. Germline CDR1 SEHNR, CDR2 FQNEAQ (reference sequence). Trimming removed 5 bases from V and 1 base from J, with 20 bases in between. In DNA form, the CDR3 reads TGTGCCAGCAGCGCTACCCCCCCAGGCCAACTTAACTATGGCTACACCTTC. Amino acids: CASSATPPGQLNYGYTF.

CDR3 amino acids: CASSSSSDSSSPLHF. DNA of the CDR3: TGTGCCAGCAGCTCGAGTTCGGACAGTAGCTCACCCCTCCACTTT. The chain couples TRBV7-2 to TRBJ1-6; the D gene is possibly TRBD1 (6 bases). Germline V gives CDR1 SGHTA, CDR2 FQGNSA. The V end lost 4 bases, the J end lost 10 bases, and 17 bases lay between the germline ends. The CDR3 extends over 15 amino acids.

DNA of the CDR3: TGCAGCGTCGAGACACCTTCCACCTACGAGCAGTACTTC. This encodes CSVETPSTYEQYF. V usage is TRBV29-1 and J usage is TRBJ2-7; D is unresolved. CDR1 SQVTM and CDR2 ANQGSEA come from the germline V gene. Trimming took 6 bases from V and 2 from J, leaving 14 bases between them. The CDR3 covers 13 residues.

In this sample, this clone turned up once. The gene calls are TRBV6-6 and TRBJ2-1, with D perhaps matching TRBD1 (6 bases). Germline assignment: CDR1 MNHNY and CDR2 SVGAGI (reference sequence). The CDR3 is 13 residues long. V shed 7 bases and J shed 6 bases, with 13 bases lying between them. This chain's CDR3 is CASNRDIFNEQFF. CDR3 coding DNA: TGTGCCAGCAACAGGGACATTTTCAATGAGCAGTTCTTC.

The V gene is TRBV10-3, the J gene TRBJ1-2; 10 bases are shared with TRBD1. This CDR3 spans 14 amino acids. Losses at the gene ends were 6 bases for V and 4 bases for J; bases not matched to a gene: 5. Germline CDR1 and CDR2: ENHRY and SYGVKD. The CDR3 spells CAIRGTGATYGYTF. Written as DNA, the CDR3 is TGTGCCATCAGGGGGACAGGGGCAACCTATGGCTACACCTTC.

The chain uses TRBV28 and TRBJ1-6; D gene ambiguous. The CDR3 extends over 15 amino acids. CDR1 is MDHEN, CDR2 SYDVKM, per germline. The V and J ends lost 3 bases and 0 bases respectively, with 6 bases between them. CDR3 protein: CASSLSGSYNSPLHF. CDR3 in DNA: TGTGCCAGCAGTTTGTCAGGCTCCTATAATTCACCCCTCCACTTT.

This clone was detected once. This chain links TRBV7-9 with TRBJ2-1; possible D gene TRBD1, 5 bases. Germline V lookup: CDR1 SEHNR, CDR2 FQNEAQ (reference sequence). The V end lost 1 base, the J end lost 10 bases, and 11 bases lay between the germline ends. This CDR3 has 13 residues. CDR3 in amino acids: CASSLDSRAEQFF. The CDR3 nucleotides are TGTGCCAGCAGCTTAGATTCCAGGGCAGAGCAGTTCTTC.

J is TRBJ1-2 and V is TRBV2; D ambiguous. Germline V gene data show CDR1 as SNHLY and CDR2 as FYNNEI. This CDR3 has 17 residues. Trimming shortened V by 2 bases and J by 4 bases, and 20 bases separated the two germline ends. The chain's CDR3 is CASSEWVLGRTGYGYTF. The CDR3 nucleotides read TGTGCCAGCAGTGAATGGGTTCTGGGTAGGACTGGCTATGGCTACACCTTC.

The chain uses TRBV21-1 and TRBJ1-1; the table's TRBD1 call for D was not verified on the DNA. TRBV21-1 is an annotated pseudogene. CDR3 size: 16 residues. This CDR3 reads CASSKPPGHQNTEAFF. CDR3 sequence (DNA): TGTGCCAGCAGCAAACCTCCGGGACACCAGAACACTGAAGCTTTCTTT.

The chain is built from TRBV19 and TRBJ1-1; 7 bases are a match to TRBD1. The CDR3 runs to 14 residues. Germline CDR1 LNHDA, CDR2 SQIVND (reference sequence). The V segment lost 5 bases and the J segment 2 bases; nucleotides outside the gene matches: 5. This chain's CDR3 is CASSYGTANTEAFF. The CDR3 DNA sequence: TGTGCCAGTAGTTACGGGACAGCCAACACTGAAGCTTTCTTT.

The chain employs TRBV30 and TRBJ2-7, with TRBD1 matching over 8 bases. This CDR3 has 15 amino acids. CDR1 is GTSNPN, CDR2 SVGIG, per germline (reference sequence). Trimming at V came to 5 bases and at J to 2 bases, leaving 11 bases not matched to a gene. The CDR3 here is CAWDTPGGNTYEQYF. The CDR3 bases are TGTGCCTGGGACACCCCAGGGGGCAATACCTACGAGCAGTACTTC.

The chain recombines TRBV11-2 with TRBJ2-1; TRBD2 matches at 9 bases. Germline values: CDR1 SGHAT, CDR2 FQNNGV. V lost 5 bases, J lost 5 bases, and 10 bases stayed unmatched. The CDR3 runs 16 residues. The CDR3 region is CASSTVTGLANNEQFF. The DNA for the CDR3 is TGTGCCAGCAGCACCGTGACGGGACTAGCTAACAATGAGCAGTTCTTC.

CDR3 nucleotides: TGTGCCAGCAGCATCAGGGGGCCAGATACGCAGTATTTT. Translation: CASSIRGPDTQYF. The chain combines TRBV12-3 or TRBV12-4 with TRBJ2-3, with 8 bases identical to TRBD1. This CDR3 contains 13 residues. With V trimmed by 6 bases and J by 4 bases, 3 bases remained unmatched.

This chain connects TRBV6-6 to TRBJ1-1, with a possible D match to TRBD1 (5 bases). The CDR3 length is 16 residues. Trimming left V 2 bases short and J 4 bases short, with 17 bases between. CDR1 is MNHNY, CDR2 SVGAGI, per germline (reference sequence). The CDR3 loop reads CASSYDEGWEGTEAFF. CDR3 bases: TGTGCCAGCAGTTACGATGAGGGGTGGGAGGGCACTGAAGCTTTCTTT.

The chain has TRBV28 and TRBJ1-1; no firm D call. Germline V gives CDR1 MDHEN, CDR2 SYDVKM. With 3 bases removed from V and 1 base from J, the gap between germline ends came to 9 bases. This CDR3 spans 14 amino acids. In nucleotides, the CDR3 is TGTGCCAGCAGTTTGGTTTCTACGAACACTGAAGCTTTCTTT. Residues: CASSLVSTNTEAFF.

This clone was detected once. V is TRBV7-6 and J is TRBJ2-4, with D possibly TRBD1 on 6 matching bases. From germline, CDR1 is SGHVS and CDR2 FNYEAQ. V was pared by 0 bases and J by 11 bases, with 20 bases between. This CDR3 has 16 residues. The CDR3 DNA reads TGTGCCAGCAGCTTAGCGACAGGCGGACGGGGAAATGTTCAGTACTTC. Amino acid sequence: CASSLATGGRGNVQYF.

The chain joins TRBV19 to TRBJ2-5; 9 nucleotides align to TRBD2. V lost 3 bases, J lost 5 bases, and 7 bases stayed unmatched. This CDR3 is built from 15 residues. Germline values: CDR1 LNHDA, CDR2 SQIVND (reference sequence). The CDR3 DNA sequence: TGTGCCAGTAGTATTGCCTGGCGGGAGGGGGAGACCCAGTACTTC. Protein: CASSIAWREGETQYF.

The chain combines TRBV18 with TRBJ1-2; tentative D call: TRBD1 (5 bases). V lost 3 bases, J lost 8 bases, and 10 bases lay in between. The germline CDR1 and CDR2 sequences are KGHSH and LQKENI. The CDR3 spans 12 residues. Written as DNA, the CDR3 is TGTGCCAGCTCACCCGGGGGGGTCGGCTACACCTTC. It yields the protein CASSPGGVGYTF.

V usage is TRBV11-1 and J usage is TRBJ1-1; 9 bases are a match to TRBD1. Germline CDR1 and CDR2: SGHAT and FQDESV (reference sequence). V dropped 6 bases and J dropped 8; count of bases not matched to a gene: 10. The CDR3 spans 14 residues. CDR3 residues: CASRKDRGDQEAFF. CDR3 DNA sequence: TGTGCCAGCAGGAAGGACAGGGGCGACCAGGAAGCTTTCTTT.

The chain carries TRBV28 and TRBJ2-1; the D gene is possibly TRBD2 (6 bases). CDR1 is MDHEN and CDR2 is SYDVKM in the germline V gene. The CDR3 is made up of 14 amino acids. V lost 3 bases and J 4 bases, leaving 10 bases between the germline ends. This CDR3 reads CASSLRGSYNEQFF. The CDR3 coding sequence is TGTGCCAGCAGTTTGCGGGGATCGTACAATGAGCAGTTCTTC.

This chain links TRBV7-2 with TRBJ2-1; 8 bases agree with TRBD2. V lost 5 bases and J lost 13; bases outside the gene matches: 4. The germline V gene encodes CDR1 SGHTA and CDR2 FQGNSA. The CDR3 loop spans 11 amino acids. CDR3 in amino acids: CASSPGRAQFF. CDR3 nucleotide sequence: TGTGCCAGCAGCCCCGGGAGGGCTCAGTTCTTC.

CDR3 sequence reads: CASSLGLAGVKAGELFF. The CDR3 region has the DNA TGTGCCAGCAGCCTCGGACTAGCGGGAGTTAAAGCCGGGGAGCTGTTTTTT. The genes are TRBV7-9 and TRBJ2-2; 13 nucleotides agree with TRBD2. The CDR3 covers 17 residues. The V gene end was trimmed by 5 bases and the J gene end by 6 bases; junction bases not matched to a gene: 9. CDR1 and CDR2 from the germline V gene are SEHNR and FQNEAQ (reference sequence).

The rearrangement uses TRBV15 and TRBJ1-1; D perhaps matches TRBD1 (5 bases). The V end lost 0 bases, the J end lost 1 base, and 9 bases lay between the germline ends. Looked up from germline, CDR1 is LNHNV and CDR2 is YYDKDF (reference sequence). This CDR3 comprises 15 residues. The CDR3 region is CATSRDREGNTEAFF. As DNA, the CDR3 is TGTGCCACCAGCAGAGACAGGGAGGGGAACACTGAAGCTTTCTTT.

The chain employs TRBV11-2 and TRBJ1-2; TRBD1 might be the D (6 bases). CDR3 length: 15 residues. In germline, CDR1 is SGHAT, CDR2 FQNNGV. V shed 1 base and J shed 4 bases, with 13 bases lying between them. CDR3 loop: CASSLGGGSVYGYTF. DNA of the CDR3: TGTGCCAGCAGCTTAGGAGGGGGTTCGGTCTATGGCTACACCTTC.

The V call is TRBV4-3, the J call TRBJ2-2, with TRBD2 matching 7 bases. From germline, CDR1 is LGHNA and CDR2 YSLEER. The length of the CDR3 is 15 residues. V shed 1 base and J 5 bases; nucleotides not matched to a gene: 4. The CDR3, as DNA: TGCGCCAGCAGCCAAGCGGGAGGTGGGACCGGGGAGCTGTTTTTT. Amino acids: CASSQAGGGTGELFF.

The chain has TRBV12-3 or TRBV12-4 and TRBJ1-5; D ambiguous. Trimming pared 4 bases from V and 7 bases from J, leaving 11 bases between. This CDR3 is built from 13 residues. The DNA of the CDR3 is TGTGCCAGCAGTTCTGTACCGGGGCAGCCCCAGCATTTT. This gives the protein CASSSVPGQPQHF.

This chain links TRBV6-5 with TRBJ2-5, with 15 bases lining up with TRBD2. This CDR3 is built from 15 residues. The junction had 3 bases not matched to a gene; V was cut back by 6 bases and J by 4 bases. Germline values: CDR1 MNHEY, CDR2 SVGAGI. The CDR3 here is CASSRTSGGVETQYF. CDR3 in DNA: TGTGCCAGCAGCAGGACTAGCGGGGGGGTAGAGACCCAGTACTTC.